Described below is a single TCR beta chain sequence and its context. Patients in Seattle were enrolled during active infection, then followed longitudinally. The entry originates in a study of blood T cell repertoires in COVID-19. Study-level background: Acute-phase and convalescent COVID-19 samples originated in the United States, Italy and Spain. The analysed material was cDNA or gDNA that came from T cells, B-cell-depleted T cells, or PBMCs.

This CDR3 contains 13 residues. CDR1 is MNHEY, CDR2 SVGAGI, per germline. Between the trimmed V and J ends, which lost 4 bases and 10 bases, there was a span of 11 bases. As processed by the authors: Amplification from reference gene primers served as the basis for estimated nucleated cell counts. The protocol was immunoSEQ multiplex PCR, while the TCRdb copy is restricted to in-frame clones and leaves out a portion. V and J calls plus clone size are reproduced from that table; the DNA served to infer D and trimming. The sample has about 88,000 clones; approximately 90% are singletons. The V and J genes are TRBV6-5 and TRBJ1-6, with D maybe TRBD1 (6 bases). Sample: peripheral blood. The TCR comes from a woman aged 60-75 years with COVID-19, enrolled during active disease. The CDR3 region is CASSWNRDSPLHF. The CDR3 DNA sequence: TGTGCCAGCAGTTGGAACAGGGACTCACCCCTCCACTTT.